This T cell receptor beta chain comes out of a study of T-cell reconstitution after alpha-beta-depleted transplantation in children. Germline-derived CDR1 and CDR2 are DFQATT and SNEGSKA (reference sequence). Trimming removed 0 bases from V and 0 bases from J; junction bases left unmatched: 9. The length of the CDR3 is 18 residues. The TCRbeta library incorporated unique molecular identifiers. From the PCR reads, TCRdb called clonotypes with MiXCR, one entry per CDR3 protein. The sample comprises hundreds of thousands of distinct CDR3 sequences, around 13% of which are singletons, and 0.79% rests with the top ten. This clonotype was found many times. Antigen specificity is unknown. Study-wide results and caveats: Several hundred expanded graft clones reportedly were the source of alpha-beta T cells about two months after transplant. T-cell numbers and diversity one year post-transplant derived largely from freshly generated T cells. Surviving thymic progenitors and recipient T cells were the source of high TCRbeta diversity at day 60 in some patients.

The sequence came from a girl aged 2-15 years with congenital amegakaryocytic thrombocytopenia, due to receive a stem cell transplant. Sample: PBMCs, taken before TCRalphabeta/CD19-depleted stem cell transplant. The chain links TRBV20-1 to TRBJ2-3, with TRBD1 matching 10 bases. CDR3 coding DNA: TGCAGTGCTAGAGATCAGGGGGACAGGGGACGAAGCACAGATACGCAGTATTTT. Its protein product is CSARDQGDRGRSTDTQYF.